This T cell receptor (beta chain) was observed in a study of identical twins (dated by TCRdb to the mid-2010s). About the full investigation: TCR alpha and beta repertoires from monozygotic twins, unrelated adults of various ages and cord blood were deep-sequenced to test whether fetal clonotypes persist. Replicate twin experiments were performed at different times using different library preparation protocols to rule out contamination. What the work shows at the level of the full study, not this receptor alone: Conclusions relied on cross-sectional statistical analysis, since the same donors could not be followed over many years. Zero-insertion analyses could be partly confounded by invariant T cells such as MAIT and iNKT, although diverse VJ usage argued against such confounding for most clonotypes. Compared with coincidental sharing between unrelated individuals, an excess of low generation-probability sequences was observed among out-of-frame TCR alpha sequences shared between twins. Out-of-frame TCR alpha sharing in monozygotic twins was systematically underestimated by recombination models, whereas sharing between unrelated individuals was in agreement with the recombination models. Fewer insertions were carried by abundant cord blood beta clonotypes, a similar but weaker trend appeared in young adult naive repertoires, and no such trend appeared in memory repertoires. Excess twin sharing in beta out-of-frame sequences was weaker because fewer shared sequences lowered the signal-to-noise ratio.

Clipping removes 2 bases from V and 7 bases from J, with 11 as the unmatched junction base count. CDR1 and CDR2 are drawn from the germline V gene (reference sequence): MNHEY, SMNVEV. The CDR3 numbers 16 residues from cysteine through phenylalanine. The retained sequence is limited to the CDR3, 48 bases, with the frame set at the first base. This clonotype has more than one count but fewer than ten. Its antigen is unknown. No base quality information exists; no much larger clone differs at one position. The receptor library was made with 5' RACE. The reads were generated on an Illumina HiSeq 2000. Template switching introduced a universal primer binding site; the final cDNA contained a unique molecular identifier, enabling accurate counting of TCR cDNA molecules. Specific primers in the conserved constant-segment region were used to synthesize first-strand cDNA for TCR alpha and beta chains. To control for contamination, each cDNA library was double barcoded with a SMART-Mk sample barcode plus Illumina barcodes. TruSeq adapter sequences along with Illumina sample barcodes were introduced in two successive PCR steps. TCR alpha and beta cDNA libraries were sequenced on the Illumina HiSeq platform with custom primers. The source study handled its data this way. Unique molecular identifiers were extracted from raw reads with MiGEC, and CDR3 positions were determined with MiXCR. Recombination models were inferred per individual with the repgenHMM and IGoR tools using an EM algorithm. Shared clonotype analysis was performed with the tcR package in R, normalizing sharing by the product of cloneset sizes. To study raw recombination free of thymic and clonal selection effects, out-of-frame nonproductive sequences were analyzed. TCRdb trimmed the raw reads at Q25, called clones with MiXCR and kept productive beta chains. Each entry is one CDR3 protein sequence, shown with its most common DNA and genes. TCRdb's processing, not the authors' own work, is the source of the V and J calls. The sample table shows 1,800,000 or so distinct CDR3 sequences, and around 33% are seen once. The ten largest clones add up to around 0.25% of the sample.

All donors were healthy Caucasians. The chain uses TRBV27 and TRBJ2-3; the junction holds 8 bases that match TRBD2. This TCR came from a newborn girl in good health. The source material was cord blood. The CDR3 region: CASSLGPSGFFHTQYF. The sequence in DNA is TGTGCCAGCAGTTTAGGTCCTAGCGGGTTTTTCCATACGCAGTATTTT.